This TCR beta chain appears in the sequencing data of a study of blood T cell repertoires in COVID-19. Study overall: Samples came from the United States, Italy and Spain, spanning acute and convalescent COVID-19. From T cells, B-cell-depleted T cells, or PBMCs came the material, which was cDNA or gDNA.

In the authors' methods: Amplification of reference gene primers provided the estimated nucleated cell counts. Produced via immunoSEQ multiplex PCR; TCRdb's table is partial and in-frame only. The V and J calls and clone size come from that table; D and trimming were worked out from the DNA. Counted here are more than 130,000 clones, 84% occurring once; the ten biggest clones make up around 10%. The table lists this clone with a count of one. Germline values: CDR1 MNHNS, CDR2 SASEGT. Trimming cost V 3 bases and J 2 bases, with 11 bases left between them. This CDR3 comprises 16 residues. The sample taken for sequencing was peripheral blood. This TCR was recovered from an elderly woman in a cohort sampled during active or convalescent COVID-19. The chain couples TRBV6-1 to TRBJ2-6; D remains unclear. The CDR3 sequence: CASSDGAWAGANVLTF. For the CDR3, the DNA is TGTGCCAGCAGTGACGGAGCTTGGGCTGGGGCCAACGTCCTGACTTTC.